A single sample gave rise to the 12 T cell receptor beta chains below, sequenced in a study of T cell changes during pregnancy in multiple sclerosis. Profiling relied on immunoSEQ multiplex PCR, and the TCRdb table lists in-frame clones only, not all of them. The table records under 100,000 clones, roughly 90% of them present only once. Sequencing used peripheral blood, obtained in the first trimester of pregnancy. All receptors come from a female donor in good health, enrolled as a control in a pregnancy study.

V and J are TRBV10-2 and TRBJ2-7; TRBD2 is a possible D gene (6 bases). Per germline, CDR1 WSHSY and CDR2 SAAADI. V was clipped by 10 bases and J by 6 bases, with 16 bases between them. The length of the CDR3 is 12 residues. The CDR3 nucleotides are TGCGCCACCGGGGGAGCCCGGGGCGAGCAGTACTTC. Its protein product is CATGGARGEQYF.

The chain employs TRBV5-1 and TRBJ1-4; possibly TRBD1 for D (5 bases). V gave up 3 bases and J gave up 14 bases, with 23 bases separating them. Germline V gene sequence: CDR1 SGHRS, CDR2 YFSETQ. The CDR3 covers 15 residues. CDR3 sequence: CASSSVTAHPVGLFF. In DNA, the CDR3 is TGCGCCAGCAGCTCTGTGACAGCTCACCCGGTGGGGCTGTTTTTT.

The rearrangement uses TRBV27 and TRBJ2-3; 12 nucleotides agree with TRBD2. The germline gives CDR1 MNHEY, CDR2 SMNVEV (reference sequence). The junction had 11 bases not matched to a gene; V was cut back by 5 bases and J by 2 bases. This CDR3 is built from 18 residues. The CDR3 region has the DNA TGTGCCAGCAGTCCCGGACTAGCGGGGTTCTCCGTCACAGATACGCAGTATTTT. This translates into CASSPGLAGFSVTDTQYF.

This sequence joins TRBV6-1 and TRBJ2-2; D is possibly TRBD2 (5 bases). This CDR3 is 13 amino acids long. Germline CDR1 is MNHNS and CDR2 is SASEGT. Trimming took 5 bases from V and 6 from J, leaving 10 bases between them. This CDR3 is CASSPGESGELFF. CDR3 coding DNA: TGTGCCAGCAGTCCCGGGGAGTCCGGGGAGCTGTTTTTT.

The chain carries TRBV5-1 and TRBJ1-6, with D possibly TRBD1 on 5 matching bases. CDR1 and CDR2 (germline): SGHRS, YFSETQ. The CDR3 totals 13 residues. V gave up 0 bases and J gave up 13 bases, with 11 bases separating them. For the CDR3, the DNA is TGCGCCAGCAGCTTGGAACGGGGGGTGCCCCTCCACTTT. Translation: CASSLERGVPLHF.

The V and J genes are TRBV6-5 and TRBJ1-5, with 8 bases aligning to TRBD1. The CDR3 spans 14 residues. The junction had 3 bases not matched to a gene; V was cut back by 6 bases and J by 2 bases. Per the germline V gene, CDR1 is MNHEY and CDR2 is SVGAGI. This chain's CDR3 is CASRTQGGNQPQHF. The CDR3 nucleotides are TGTGCCAGCAGGACACAGGGGGGCAATCAGCCCCAGCATTTT.

The CDR3 protein is CASSLGASGGRYEQYF. Here the CDR3 DNA reads TGTGCCAGCAGCTTAGGGGCTAGCGGGGGGAGGTACGAGCAGTACTTC. The chain links TRBV7-6 to TRBJ2-7; the match to TRBD2 covers 11 bases. The CDR3 runs to 16 residues. The V gene end was trimmed by 1 base and the J gene end by 4 bases; junction bases not matched to a gene: 6. Germline V lookup: CDR1 SGHVS, CDR2 FNYEAQ.

The rearrangement links TRBV5-1 to TRBJ1-6; no reliable D call. Germline CDR1 and CDR2: SGHRS and YFSETQ. This CDR3 is built from 15 residues. Trimming pared 0 bases from V and 10 bases from J, leaving 14 bases between. The CDR3 sequence: CASSLGSGLASPLHF. The CDR3 region has the DNA TGCGCCAGCAGCTTGGGGTCAGGTCTCGCCTCACCCCTCCACTTT.

The chain has TRBV6-6 and TRBJ2-7, with 10 bases identical to TRBD1. J lost 1 base, V lost 6 bases, and 6 bases had no gene match. CDR1 and CDR2 from the germline V gene are MNHNY and SVGAGI (reference sequence). The CDR3 consists of 15 residues. CDR3 loop: CASSRRDRGSYEQYF. The CDR3 DNA follows: TGTGCCAGCAGCCGCCGGGACAGGGGATCCTACGAGCAGTACTTC.

The rearrangement links TRBV4-3 to TRBJ1-4, with 7 bases aligning to TRBD1. Germline V CDR1 and CDR2: LGHNA, YSLEER. J gave up 7 bases and V 5 bases, and 7 bases lay outside the gene matches. This CDR3 is 14 amino acids long. The CDR3 coding sequence is TGCGCCAGCAGCTTACAGGGGCGGAGTGAAAAACTGTTTTTT. This codes for CASSLQGRSEKLFF.

This clone was counted a single time. The chain recombines TRBV18 with TRBJ2-7, with 8 bases that match TRBD1. J lost 1 base, V lost 0 bases, and 8 bases had no gene match. From germline, CDR1 is KGHSH and CDR2 LQKENI. The CDR3 is 17 amino acids. The CDR3 reads CASSPPGQGTGSYEQYF. The CDR3 DNA follows: TGTGCCAGCTCACCACCCGGACAGGGTACCGGTTCCTACGAGCAGTACTTC.

The genes are TRBV2 and TRBJ2-2, with D perhaps matching TRBD1 (6 bases). CDR1 is SNHLY and CDR2 is FYNNEI in the germline V gene. V lost 6 bases, J lost 1 base, and 9 bases lay in between. The CDR3 contains 14 residues. CDR3 coding DNA: TGTGCCAGCAGCTACAGGGAGAACACCGGGGAGCTGTTTTTT. This sequence encodes CASSYRENTGELFF.